This T cell receptor beta chain is drawn from a study of T-cell memory formation after mild COVID-19. General study points: Mainly in CM and EM were contracting CD4+ clones; CD8+ were in EMRA. Some SARS-CoV-2-responding clones were already detected in memory before infection.

Germline trimming cut 1 base from V and 0 bases from J; bases unmatched to any gene: 10. The germline gives CDR1 MGHRA, CDR2 YSYEKL. This CDR3 contains 20 residues. TCRdb recomputed calls from the 5' RACE reads with MiXCR, one row per CDR3 protein. Altogether hundreds of thousands of distinct CDR3 sequences are present, about 19% being singletons, with the ten largest covering 8.4%. A note on this clonotype: Antigen: not known.

Sequenced sample: PBMCs or a T cell subset sorted from them (not recorded which). This TCR was sampled from an adult woman who had mild COVID-19 (a few samples of this study predate the infection). Cell type and time point are not known. The chain couples TRBV4-1 to TRBJ2-6; 9 bases are shared with TRBD2. The CDR3 coding sequence is TGCGCCAGCAGCCAAGTACCCCTAGCGGGGCCATTCTCTGGGGCCAACGTCCTGACTTTC. This translates into CASSQVPLAGPFSGANVLTF.